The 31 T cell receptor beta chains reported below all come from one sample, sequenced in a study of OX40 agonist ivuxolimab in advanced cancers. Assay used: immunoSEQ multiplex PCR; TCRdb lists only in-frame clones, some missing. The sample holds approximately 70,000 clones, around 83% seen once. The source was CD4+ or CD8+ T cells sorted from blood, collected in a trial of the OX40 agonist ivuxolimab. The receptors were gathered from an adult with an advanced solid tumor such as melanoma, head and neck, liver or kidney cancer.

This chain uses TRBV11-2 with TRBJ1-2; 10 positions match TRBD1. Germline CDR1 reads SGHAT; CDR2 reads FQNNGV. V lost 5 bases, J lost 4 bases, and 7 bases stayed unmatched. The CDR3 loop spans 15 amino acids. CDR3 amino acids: CASSQDRGAFYGYTF. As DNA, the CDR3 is TGTGCCAGCAGCCAGGACAGGGGGGCTTTCTATGGCTACACCTTC.

The CDR3 region has the DNA TGTGCCAGCAGCCATATTACTAGCGGCCCCACAGATACGCAGTATTTT. Its protein is CASSHITSGPTDTQYF. The chain employs TRBV14 and TRBJ2-3; 8 positions match TRBD2. The CDR3 is made up of 16 amino acids. Germline CDR1 SGHDN, CDR2 FVKESK. The V segment lost 3 bases and the J segment 2 bases; nucleotides outside the gene matches: 7.

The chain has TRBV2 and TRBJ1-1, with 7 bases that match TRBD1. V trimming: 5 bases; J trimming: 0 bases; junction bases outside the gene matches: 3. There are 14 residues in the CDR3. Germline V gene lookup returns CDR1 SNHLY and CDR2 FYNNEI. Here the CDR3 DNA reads TGTGCCAGCAGTAGACAGGGAATGAACACTGAAGCTTTCTTT. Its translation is CASSRQGMNTEAFF.

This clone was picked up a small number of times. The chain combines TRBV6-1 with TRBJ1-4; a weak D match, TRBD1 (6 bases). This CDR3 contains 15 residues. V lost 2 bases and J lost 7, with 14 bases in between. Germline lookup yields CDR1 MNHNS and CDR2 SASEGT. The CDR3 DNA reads TGTGCCAGCAGTGAAAGAAGGGGGAGCCGTGAAAAACTGTTTTTT. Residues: CASSERRGSREKLFF.

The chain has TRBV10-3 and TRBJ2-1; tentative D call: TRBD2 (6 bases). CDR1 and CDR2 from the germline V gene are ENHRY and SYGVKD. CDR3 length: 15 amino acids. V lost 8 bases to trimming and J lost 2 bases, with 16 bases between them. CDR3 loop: CAIAWGGNTYNEQFF. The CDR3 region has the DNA TGTGCCATCGCGTGGGGCGGGAACACCTACAATGAGCAGTTCTTC.

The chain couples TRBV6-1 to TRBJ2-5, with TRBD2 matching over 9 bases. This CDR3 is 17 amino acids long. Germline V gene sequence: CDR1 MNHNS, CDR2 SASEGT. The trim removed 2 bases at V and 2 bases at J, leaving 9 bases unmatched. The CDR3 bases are TGTGCCAGCAGTGAACTCTCAGCGGGAGGAGGACAAGAGACCCAGTACTTC. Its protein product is CASSELSAGGGQETQYF.

The CDR3 DNA reads TGTGCCAGCAGCCAGGACAGGGGATACGAGCAGTACTTC. Its protein is CASSQDRGYEQYF. This sequence joins TRBV5-8 and TRBJ2-7; 9 nucleotides agree with TRBD1. V lost 4 bases to trimming and J lost 4 bases; unmatched junction nucleotides: 3. Germline CDR1 reads SGHTS; CDR2 reads YDEGEE. The CDR3 covers 13 residues. Variable domain in full (rest from reference TRBV5-8 and TRBJ2-7): EAGVTQSPTHLIKTRGQQATLRCSPISGHTSVYWYQQALGLGLQFLLWYDEGEERNRGNFPPRFSGRQFPNYSSELNVNALELEDSALYLCASSQDRGYEQYFGPGTRLTVT.

The CDR3 region is CASSLYFGGFSYNEQFF. The CDR3 DNA reads as TGTGCCAGCAGTCTCTACTTTGGGGGATTCTCCTACAATGAGCAGTTCTTC. The genes are TRBV28 and TRBJ2-1, with D perhaps given as TRBD1 or TRBD2 (5 bases each). This CDR3 is built from 17 residues. Germline lookup yields CDR1 MDHEN and CDR2 SYDVKM. V was pared by 5 bases and J by 0 bases, with 17 bases between.

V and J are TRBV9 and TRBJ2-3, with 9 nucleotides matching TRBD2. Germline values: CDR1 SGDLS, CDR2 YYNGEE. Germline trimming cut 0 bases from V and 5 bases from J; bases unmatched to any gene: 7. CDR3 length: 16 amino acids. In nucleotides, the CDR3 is TGTGCCAGCAGCGTAGATGCGGGAGGGGTCGGAGATACGCAGTATTTT. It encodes CASSVDAGGVGDTQYF.

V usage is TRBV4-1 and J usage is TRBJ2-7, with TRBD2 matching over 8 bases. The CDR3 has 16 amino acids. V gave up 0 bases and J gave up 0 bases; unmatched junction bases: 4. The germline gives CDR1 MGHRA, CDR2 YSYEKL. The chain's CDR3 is CASSQEGLARSYEQYF. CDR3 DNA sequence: TGCGCCAGCAGCCAAGAAGGACTAGCTCGCTCCTACGAGCAGTACTTC.

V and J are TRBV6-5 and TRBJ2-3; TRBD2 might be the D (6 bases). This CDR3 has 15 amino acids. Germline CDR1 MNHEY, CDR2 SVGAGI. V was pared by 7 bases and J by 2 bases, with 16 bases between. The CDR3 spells CASNRGLATTDTQYF. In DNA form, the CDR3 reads TGTGCCAGCAACCGCGGGCTAGCGACCACAGATACGCAGTATTTT.

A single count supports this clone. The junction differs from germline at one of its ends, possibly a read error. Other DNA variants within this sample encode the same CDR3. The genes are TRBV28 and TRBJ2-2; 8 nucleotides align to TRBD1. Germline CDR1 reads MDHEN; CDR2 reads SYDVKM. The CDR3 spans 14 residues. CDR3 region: CASSLSGGPGELFF. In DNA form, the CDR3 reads TGCGCCAGCAGTTTATCAGGGGGCCCCGGGGAGCTGTTTTTT.

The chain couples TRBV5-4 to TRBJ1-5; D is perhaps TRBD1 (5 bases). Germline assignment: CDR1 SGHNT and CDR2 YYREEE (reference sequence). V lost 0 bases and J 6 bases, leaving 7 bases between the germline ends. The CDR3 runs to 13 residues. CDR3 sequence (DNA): TGTGCCAGCAGCTTGGAGGGGACTCAGCCCCAGCATTTT. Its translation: CASSLEGTQPQHF.

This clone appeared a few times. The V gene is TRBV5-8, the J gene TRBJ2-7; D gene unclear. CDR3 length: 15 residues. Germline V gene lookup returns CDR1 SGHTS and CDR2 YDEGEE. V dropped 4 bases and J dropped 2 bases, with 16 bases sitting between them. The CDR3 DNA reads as TGTGCCAGCAGCCTAAGCCTAGGAAGTGCCTACGAGCAGTACTTC. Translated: CASSLSLGSAYEQYF.

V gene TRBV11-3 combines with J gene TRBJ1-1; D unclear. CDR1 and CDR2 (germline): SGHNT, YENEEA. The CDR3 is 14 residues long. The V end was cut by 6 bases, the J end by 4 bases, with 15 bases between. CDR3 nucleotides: TGTGCCAGCAGTTCCGACTCCCATGGCACTGAAGCTTTCTTT. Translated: CASSSDSHGTEAFF.

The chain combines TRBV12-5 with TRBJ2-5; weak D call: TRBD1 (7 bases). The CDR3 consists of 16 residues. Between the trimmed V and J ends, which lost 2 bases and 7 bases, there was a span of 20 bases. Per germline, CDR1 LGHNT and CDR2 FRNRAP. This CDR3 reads CASGLTLDRVGGTQYF. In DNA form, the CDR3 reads TGTGCTAGTGGTTTGACTCTCGACAGGGTCGGGGGGACCCAGTACTTC.

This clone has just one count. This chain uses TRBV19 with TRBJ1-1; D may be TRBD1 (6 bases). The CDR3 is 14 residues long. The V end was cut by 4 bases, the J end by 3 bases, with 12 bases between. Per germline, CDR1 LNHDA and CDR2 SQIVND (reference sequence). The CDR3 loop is CASSTSQGYTEAFF. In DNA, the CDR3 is TGTGCCAGTAGTACCTCACAGGGTTACACTGAAGCTTTCTTT.

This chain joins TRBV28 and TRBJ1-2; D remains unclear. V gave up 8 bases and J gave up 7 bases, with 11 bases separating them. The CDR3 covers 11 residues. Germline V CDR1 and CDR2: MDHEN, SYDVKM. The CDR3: CASRLLGGYTF. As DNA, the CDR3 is TGTGCCAGCCGACTCTTGGGTGGCTACACCTTC.

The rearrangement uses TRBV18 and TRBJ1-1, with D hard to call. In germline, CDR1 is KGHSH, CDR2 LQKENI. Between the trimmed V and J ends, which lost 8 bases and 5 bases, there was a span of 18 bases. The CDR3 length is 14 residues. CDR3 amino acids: CASEPVIGRTEAFF. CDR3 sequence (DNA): TGTGCCAGCGAACCGGTCATTGGGCGGACTGAAGCTTTCTTT.

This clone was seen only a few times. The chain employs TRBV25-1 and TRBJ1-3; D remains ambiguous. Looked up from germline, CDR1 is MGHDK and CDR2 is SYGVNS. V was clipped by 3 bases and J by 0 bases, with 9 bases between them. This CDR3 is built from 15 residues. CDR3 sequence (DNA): TGTGCCAGCAGTGAGGCCCGGGGCTCTGGAAACACCATATATTTT. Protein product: CASSEARGSGNTIYF.

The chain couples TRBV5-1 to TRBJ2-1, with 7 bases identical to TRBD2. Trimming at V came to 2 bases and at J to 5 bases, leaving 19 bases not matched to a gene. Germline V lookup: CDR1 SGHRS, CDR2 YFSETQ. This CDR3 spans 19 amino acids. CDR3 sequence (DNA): TGCGCCAGCAGCTTTCGGGCCCGGTCAGGGCTAGCGGTAAACAATGAGCAGTTCTTC. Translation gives CASSFRARSGLAVNNEQFF.

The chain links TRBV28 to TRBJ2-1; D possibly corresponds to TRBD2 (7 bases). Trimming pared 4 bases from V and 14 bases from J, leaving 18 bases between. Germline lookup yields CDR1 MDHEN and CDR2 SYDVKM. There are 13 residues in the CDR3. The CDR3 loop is CASSSGEGGAEFF. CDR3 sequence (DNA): TGTGCCAGCAGTTCAGGGGAGGGCGGAGCAGAGTTCTTC.

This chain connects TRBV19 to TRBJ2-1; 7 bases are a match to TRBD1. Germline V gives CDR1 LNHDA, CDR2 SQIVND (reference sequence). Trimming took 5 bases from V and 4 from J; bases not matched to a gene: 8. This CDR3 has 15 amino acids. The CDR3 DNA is TGTGCCAGTAGTCCCGGGACAGCCGGTTACAATGAGCAGTTCTTC. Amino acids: CASSPGTAGYNEQFF.

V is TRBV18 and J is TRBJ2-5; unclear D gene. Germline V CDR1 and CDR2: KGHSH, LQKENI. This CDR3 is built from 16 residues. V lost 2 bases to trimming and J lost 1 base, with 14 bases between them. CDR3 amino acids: CASSPYSDRGQETQYF. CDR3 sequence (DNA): TGTGCCAGCTCACCATATTCGGACCGTGGCCAAGAGACCCAGTACTTC. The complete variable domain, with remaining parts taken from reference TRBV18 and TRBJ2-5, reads NAGVMQNPRHLVRRRGQEARLRCSPMKGHSHVYWYRQLPEEGLKFMVYLQKENIIDESGMPKERFSAEFPKEGPSILRIQQVVRGDSAAYFCASSPYSDRGQETQYFGPGTRLLVL.

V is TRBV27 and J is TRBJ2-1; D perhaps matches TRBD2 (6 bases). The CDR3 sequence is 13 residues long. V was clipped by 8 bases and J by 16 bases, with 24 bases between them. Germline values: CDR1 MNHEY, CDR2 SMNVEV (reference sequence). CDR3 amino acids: CASRGSGRERVFF. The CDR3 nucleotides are TGTGCCAGCCGGGGTAGCGGACGGGAGCGGGTATTCTTC.

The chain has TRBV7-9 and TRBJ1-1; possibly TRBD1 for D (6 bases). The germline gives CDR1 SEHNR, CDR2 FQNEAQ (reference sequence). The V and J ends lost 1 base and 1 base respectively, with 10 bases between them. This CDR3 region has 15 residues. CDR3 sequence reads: CASSLGLGGNTEAFF. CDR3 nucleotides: TGTGCCAGCAGCTTAGGGCTAGGGGGGAACACTGAAGCTTTCTTT.

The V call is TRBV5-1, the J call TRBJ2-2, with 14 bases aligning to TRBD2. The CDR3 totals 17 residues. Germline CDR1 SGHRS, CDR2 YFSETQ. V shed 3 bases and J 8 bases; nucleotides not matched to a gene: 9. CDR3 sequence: CASSSLGLAGGLGELFF. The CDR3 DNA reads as TGCGCCAGCAGCTCACTTGGACTAGCGGGAGGTTTAGGGGAGCTGTTTTTT.

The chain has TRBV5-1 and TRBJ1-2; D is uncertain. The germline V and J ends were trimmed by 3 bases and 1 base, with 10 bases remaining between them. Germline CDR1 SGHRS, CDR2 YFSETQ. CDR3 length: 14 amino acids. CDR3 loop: CASSSRLNNYGYTF. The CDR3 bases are TGCGCCAGCAGCTCCCGACTGAATAACTATGGCTACACCTTC.

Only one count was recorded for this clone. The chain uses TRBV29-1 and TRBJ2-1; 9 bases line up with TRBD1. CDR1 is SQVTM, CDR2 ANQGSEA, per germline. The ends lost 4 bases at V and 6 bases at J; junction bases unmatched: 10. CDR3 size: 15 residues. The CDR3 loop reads CSVGSRDRAFNEQFF. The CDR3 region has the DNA TGCAGCGTTGGGTCCCGGGACAGGGCCTTCAATGAGCAGTTCTTC.

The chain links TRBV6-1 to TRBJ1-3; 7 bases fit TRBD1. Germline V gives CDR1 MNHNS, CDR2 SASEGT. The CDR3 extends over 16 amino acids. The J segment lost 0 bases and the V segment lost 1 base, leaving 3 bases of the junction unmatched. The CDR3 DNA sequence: TGTGCCAGCAGTGAAGGGGGACAGATCTCTGGAAACACCATATATTTT. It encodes CASSEGGQISGNTIYF.

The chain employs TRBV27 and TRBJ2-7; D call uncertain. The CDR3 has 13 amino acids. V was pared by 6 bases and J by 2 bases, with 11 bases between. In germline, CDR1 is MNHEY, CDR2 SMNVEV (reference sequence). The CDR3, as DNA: TGTGCCAGCAGCCCTTATGGTACCTACGAGCAGTACTTC. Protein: CASSPYGTYEQYF.